This T cell receptor (beta chain) was retrieved from a study of blood T cell repertoires in COVID-19. V lost 5 bases, J lost 2 bases, and 13 bases stayed unmatched. Per germline, CDR1 MNHEY and CDR2 SMNVEV (reference sequence). This CDR3 has 18 residues. Only in-frame clones appear in the TCRdb table, and some are missing; sequencing was by immunoSEQ multiplex PCR. Altogether almost 300,000 clones are present, around 92% being singletons, with the ten largest covering 8.5% to 14%. The sequencing sample was made of peripheral blood. The source of this sequence is a woman younger than 45 with COVID-19, enrolled during active disease. V is TRBV27 and J is TRBJ2-7, with 12 positions matching TRBD1. CDR3 in amino acids: CASSTRDRGRGSTYEQYF. As DNA, the CDR3 is TGTGCCAGCAGTACTCGGGACAGGGGGCGCGGGTCGACCTACGAGCAGTACTTC.